This TCR beta chain was documented in a study of vaccination and CD4 T cells after COVID-19. Study at large: Samples after vaccination came a median approximately 66 days past dose two, ranging 14 to 241. Overall study findings and caveats: Looking at convalescent patients, a median around 83% of reactive clones were present only post-vaccination. Relatively few convalescent patients and no early post-infection timepoints were analyzed.

MiXCR, applied by TCRdb to the PCR reads, yields one record per CDR3 protein. The sample holds some 18,000 distinct CDR3 sequences, 60% seen once. Notes on this clonotype: Its antigen is unidentified.

The CDR3 spans 15 residues. The sequencing here drew on CD4+ T cells from blood, taken after SARS-CoV-2 vaccination. The chain links TRBV12-1 to TRBJ2-1; the D call TRBD1 from the table was never checked on the DNA. TRBV12-1 is annotated as a pseudogene. The TCR sequence derives from a human donor who had recovered from COVID-19. The CDR3 is CASSGRDRAVDEQFF. The CDR3 DNA reads as TGTGCCAGCAGCGGTCGGGACAGGGCGGTAGATGAGCAGTTCTTC.